The next 19 T cell receptor beta chains were all read from a single sample in a study of T cell responses to AZD1222 COVID-19 vaccine. Using immunoSEQ multiplex PCR, the repertoire was profiled, and TCRdb retains in-frame clones only, with some absent. The sample has about 92,000 clones; just over 90% are singletons. The sequencing here drew on peripheral blood, taken on day 0 of AZD1222 vaccination. The source is an adult in good health.

V gene TRBV27 combines with J gene TRBJ1-3; D remains unclear. CDR1 is MNHEY, CDR2 SMNVEV, per germline (reference sequence). Trimming cost V 2 bases and J 0 bases, with 11 bases left between them. The CDR3 spans 16 residues. The CDR3 DNA reads as TGTGCCAGCAGTTTAAGCCCACCCTTCTCTGGAAACACCATATATTTT. Its protein is CASSLSPPFSGNTIYF.

This chain joins TRBV4-2 and TRBJ2-2; tentative D call: TRBD1 (6 bases). Germline CDR1 is LGHNA and CDR2 is YNFKEQ. The CDR3 length is 15 residues. V was pared by 1 base and J by 4 bases, with 10 bases between. The CDR3 bases are TGTGCCAGCAGCCAAGGACAGGCGGGCACCGGGGAGCTGTTTTTT. This translates into CASSQGQAGTGELFF.

Only one count was recorded for this clone. The chain uses TRBV5-1 and TRBJ1-3; 8 bases map to TRBD1. With V trimmed by 1 base and J by 1 base, 16 bases remained unmatched. Germline lookup yields CDR1 SGHRS and CDR2 YFSETQ. There are 20 residues in the CDR3. The CDR3 sequence: CASSLRGRGRTMGSGNTIYF. CDR3 bases: TGCGCCAGCAGCTTGCGCGGCAGGGGGCGAACGATGGGTTCTGGAAACACCATATATTTT.

The chain links TRBV19 to TRBJ1-6; D is perhaps TRBD1 (6 bases). The CDR3 runs to 21 residues. Trimming cost V 1 base and J 0 bases, with 22 bases left between them. Germline CDR1 LNHDA, CDR2 SQIVND (reference sequence). The CDR3 DNA follows: TGTGCCAGTAGTATAGTGTACGGGGACAACCGCCAGCTCTCCTATAATTCACCCCTCCACTTT. Translated: CASSIVYGDNRQLSYNSPLHF.

This clone turned up a few times. The chain uses TRBV18 and TRBJ1-1; the D gene is possibly TRBD1 (6 bases). The germline CDR1 and CDR2 sequences are KGHSH and LQKENI. The CDR3 covers 15 residues. The V gene lost 3 bases and the J gene lost 3 bases, with 14 bases spanning the gap. The CDR3 sequence: CASSPWGALDTEAFF. CDR3 coding DNA: TGTGCCAGCTCACCGTGGGGGGCTCTGGACACTGAAGCTTTCTTT.

The chain couples TRBV21-1 to TRBJ1-2. TRBV21-1 is listed as a pseudogene. The CDR3 is 16 residues long. The CDR3 DNA sequence: TGTGCCAGCAGGGCCCCCGAGGGAGGGGGCGTGTATGGCTACACCTTC. Its protein product is CASRAPEGGGVYGYTF.

This chain connects TRBV11-2 to TRBJ2-5, with D possibly being TRBD2 (7 bases). The CDR3 is 14 residues long. Germline V CDR1 and CDR2: SGHAT, FQNNGV. Deletions cut 1 base from V and 5 bases from J, with 11 bases between. The CDR3 reads CASSLGGGRETQYF. CDR3 coding DNA: TGTGCCAGCAGCTTAGGGGGGGGCCGGGAGACCCAGTACTTC.

This sequence joins TRBV3-1 (or the pseudogene TRBV3-2) and TRBJ1-2, with TRBD1 matching over 12 bases. The V and J ends lost 4 bases and 5 bases, in that order; junction bases with no gene match: 5. The germline gives CDR1 LGHDT, CDR2 YNNKEL (reference sequence). This CDR3 spans 15 amino acids. The CDR3 spells CASSPRDRGHYGYTF. The CDR3 nucleotides read TGTGCCAGCAGCCCGCGGGACAGGGGGCATTATGGCTACACCTTC.

The V call is TRBV19, the J call TRBJ1-2, with TRBD1 identical over 8 bases. This CDR3 has 13 amino acids. Trimming took 5 bases from V and 7 from J; bases not matched to a gene: 6. Germline V gives CDR1 LNHDA, CDR2 SQIVND (reference sequence). The CDR3 nucleotides read TGTGCCAGTAGTTCCCGACAGGGGCGTGGCTACACCTTC. Translating it yields CASSSRQGRGYTF.

The sample holds one count of this clone. This sequence joins TRBV25-1 and TRBJ2-2, with D possibly being TRBD1 (5 bases). The V gene's germline CDR1 is MGHDK and CDR2 SYGVNS. Trimming took 10 bases from V and 5 from J, leaving 17 bases between them. The CDR3 covers 14 residues. CDR3 DNA: TGTGCCACAGAAGGGCTTCCAGGGACCGGGGAGCTGTTTTTT. Residues: CATEGLPGTGELFF.

This rearrangement joins TRBV6-5 to TRBJ2-2, with D perhaps TRBD1 (6 bases). The CDR3 totals 15 residues. The V gene lost 6 bases and the J gene lost 2 bases, with 13 bases spanning the gap. Germline CDR1 is MNHEY and CDR2 is SVGAGI. The CDR3 loop reads CASSPGHTNTGELFF. The CDR3 nucleotides are TGTGCCAGCAGCCCGGGACATACTAACACCGGGGAGCTGTTTTTT.

This chain links TRBV20-1 with TRBJ2-7, with unresolved D. This CDR3 contains 12 residues. The germline CDR1 and CDR2 sequences are DFQATT and SNEGSKA (reference sequence). V lost 3 bases, J lost 6 bases, and 12 bases lay in between. CDR3 amino acids: CSASLGGREQYF. DNA for the CDR3: TGCAGTGCTAGTTTGGGTGGACGCGAGCAGTACTTC.

The genes are TRBV28 and TRBJ1-1, with 9 nucleotides matching TRBD1. Losses at the gene ends were 4 bases for V and 0 bases for J; bases not matched to a gene: 18. Germline values: CDR1 MDHEN, CDR2 SYDVKM. The CDR3 loop spans 20 amino acids. CDR3 bases: TGTGCCAGCAGTTCAGGGGCAAACCCGGGACAGGGTTGGTTGAACACTGAAGCTTTCTTT. This encodes CASSSGANPGQGWLNTEAFF.

The chain carries TRBV5-4 and TRBJ2-5; no definite D call. V dropped 6 bases and J dropped 5 bases, with 14 bases sitting between them. The CDR3 is made up of 13 amino acids. The germline CDR1 and CDR2 sequences are SGHNT and YYREEE (reference sequence). CDR3 sequence reads: CASTEEPEETQYF. The CDR3 DNA follows: TGTGCCAGCACCGAAGAGCCTGAGGAGACCCAGTACTTC.

The V gene is TRBV6-5, the J gene TRBJ1-1; D is possibly TRBD1 (5 bases). Trimming cost V 7 bases and J 5 bases, with 14 bases left between them. The germline CDR1 and CDR2 sequences are MNHEY and SVGAGI. CDR3 size: 13 residues. The CDR3 loop is CASTQADTTEAFF. As DNA, the CDR3 is TGTGCCAGCACCCAGGCGGACACGACTGAAGCTTTCTTT.

In nucleotides, the CDR3 is TGTGCCAGCAGCTTAGGGGGGGTGCGCACAGATACGCAGTATTTT. As protein: CASSLGGVRTDTQYF. The gene calls are TRBV7-2 and TRBJ2-3, with TRBD2 as a possible D gene (6 bases). The germline V gene encodes CDR1 SGHTA and CDR2 FQGNSA. The CDR3 is 15 residues long. The ends were cut back, 1 base at V and 1 base at J, with 9 bases in the middle.

This chain joins TRBV27 and TRBJ2-7, with 7 bases aligning to TRBD1. The V segment lost 6 bases and the J segment 1 base; nucleotides outside the gene matches: 3. Germline V CDR1 and CDR2: MNHEY, SMNVEV (reference sequence). This CDR3 region has 13 residues. CDR3 protein: CASSRGQSYEQYF. The CDR3 DNA reads as TGTGCCAGCAGCAGGGGACAGTCCTACGAGCAGTACTTC.

This clone has just a few counts. This chain connects TRBV11-2 to TRBJ2-5; TRBD2 agrees at 12 bases. Trimming removed 5 bases from V and 4 bases from J; junction bases left unmatched: 5. This CDR3 comprises 15 residues. Germline-derived CDR1 and CDR2 are SGHAT and FQNNGV. The CDR3 coding sequence is TGTGCCAGCAGCCCCTCTAGCGGGGGGGCAGAGACCCAGTACTTC. Encoded protein: CASSPSSGGAETQYF.

J is TRBJ1-4 and V is TRBV5-4; D possibly corresponds to TRBD1 (5 bases). The CDR3 extends over 15 amino acids. Germline values: CDR1 SGHNT, CDR2 YYREEE (reference sequence). V was clipped by 4 bases and J by 0 bases, with 10 bases between them. The CDR3 region has the DNA TGTGCCAGCAGCGCGGGAGGGGCAACTAATGAAAAACTGTTTTTT. It specifies CASSAGGATNEKLFF.